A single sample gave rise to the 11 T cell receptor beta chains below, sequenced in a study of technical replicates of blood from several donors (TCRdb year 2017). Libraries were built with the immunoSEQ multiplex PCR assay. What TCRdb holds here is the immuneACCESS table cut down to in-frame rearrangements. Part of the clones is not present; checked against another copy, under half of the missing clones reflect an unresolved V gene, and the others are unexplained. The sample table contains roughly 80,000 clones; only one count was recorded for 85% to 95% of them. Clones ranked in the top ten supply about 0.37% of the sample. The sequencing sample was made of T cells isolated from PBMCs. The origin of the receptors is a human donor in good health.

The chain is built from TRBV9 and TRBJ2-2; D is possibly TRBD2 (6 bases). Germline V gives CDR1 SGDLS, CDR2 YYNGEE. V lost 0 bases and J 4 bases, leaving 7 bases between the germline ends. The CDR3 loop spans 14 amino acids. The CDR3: CASSVGRATGELFF. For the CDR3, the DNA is TGTGCCAGCAGCGTAGGGAGGGCCACCGGGGAGCTGTTTTTT.

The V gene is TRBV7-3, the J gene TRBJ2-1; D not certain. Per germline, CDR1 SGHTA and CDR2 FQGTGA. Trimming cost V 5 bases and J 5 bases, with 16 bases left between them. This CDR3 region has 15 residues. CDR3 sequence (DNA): TGTGCCAGCAGCCCAAACTTGGTTGGAGACAATGAGCAGTTCTTC. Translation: CASSPNLVGDNEQFF.

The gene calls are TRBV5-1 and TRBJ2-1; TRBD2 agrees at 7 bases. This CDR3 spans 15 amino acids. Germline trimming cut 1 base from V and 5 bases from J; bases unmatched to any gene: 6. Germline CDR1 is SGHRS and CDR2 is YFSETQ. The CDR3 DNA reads TGCGCCAGCAGCTTGCAGGCTAGCGGAAACAATGAGCAGTTCTTC. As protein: CASSLQASGNNEQFF.

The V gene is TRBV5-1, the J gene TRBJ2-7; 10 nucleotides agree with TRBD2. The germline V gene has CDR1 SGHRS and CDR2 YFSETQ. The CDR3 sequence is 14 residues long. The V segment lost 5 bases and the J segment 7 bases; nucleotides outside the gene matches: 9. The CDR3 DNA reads TGCGCCAGCAGGTGGCTAGCGGGAGCCGGAGAGCAGTACTTC. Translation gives CASRWLAGAGEQYF.

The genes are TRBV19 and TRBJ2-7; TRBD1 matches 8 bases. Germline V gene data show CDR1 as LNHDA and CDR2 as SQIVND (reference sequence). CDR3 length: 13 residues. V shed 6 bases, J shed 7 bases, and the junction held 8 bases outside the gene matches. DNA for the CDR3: TGTGCCAGTAGGCAGGGGGCTTCACTTGAGCAGTACTTC. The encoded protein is CASRQGASLEQYF.

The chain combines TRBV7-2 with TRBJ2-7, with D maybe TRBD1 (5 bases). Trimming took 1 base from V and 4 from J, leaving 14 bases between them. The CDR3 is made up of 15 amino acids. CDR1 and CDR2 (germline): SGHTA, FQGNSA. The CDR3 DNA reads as TGTGCCAGCAGCTTAGTAATAGGGGCTGGGTACGAGCAGTACTTC. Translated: CASSLVIGAGYEQYF.

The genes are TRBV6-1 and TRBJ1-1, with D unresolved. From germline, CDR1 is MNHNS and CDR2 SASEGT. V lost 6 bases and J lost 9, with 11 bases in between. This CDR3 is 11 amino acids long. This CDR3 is CASRSREKAFF. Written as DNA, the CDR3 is TGTGCCAGCAGATCTAGGGAGAAAGCTTTCTTT.

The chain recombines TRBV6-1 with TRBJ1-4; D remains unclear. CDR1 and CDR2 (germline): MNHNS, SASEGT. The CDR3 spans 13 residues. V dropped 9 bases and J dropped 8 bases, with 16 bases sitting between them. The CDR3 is CASPGNRGEKLFF. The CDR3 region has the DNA TGTGCCAGTCCGGGAAACCGAGGGGAAAAACTGTTTTTT.

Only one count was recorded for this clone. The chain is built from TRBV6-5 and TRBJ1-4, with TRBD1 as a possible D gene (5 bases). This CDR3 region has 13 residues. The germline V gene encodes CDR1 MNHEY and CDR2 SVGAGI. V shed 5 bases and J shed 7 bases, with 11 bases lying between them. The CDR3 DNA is TGTGCCAGCAGTGCGGGGGGGGGTGAAAAACTGTTTTTT. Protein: CASSAGGGEKLFF.

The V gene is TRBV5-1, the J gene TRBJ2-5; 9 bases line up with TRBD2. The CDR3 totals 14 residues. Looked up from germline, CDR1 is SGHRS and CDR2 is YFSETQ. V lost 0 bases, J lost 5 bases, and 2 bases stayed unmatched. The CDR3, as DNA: TGCGCCAGCAGCTTGGGGCGGGAGGGCGAGACCCAGTACTTC. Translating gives CASSLGREGETQYF.

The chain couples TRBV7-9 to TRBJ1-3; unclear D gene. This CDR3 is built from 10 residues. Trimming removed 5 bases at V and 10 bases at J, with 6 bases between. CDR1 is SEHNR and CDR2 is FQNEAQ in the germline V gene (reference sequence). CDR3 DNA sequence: TGTGCCAGCAGCGGGCCGACCATATATTTT. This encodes CASSGPTIYF. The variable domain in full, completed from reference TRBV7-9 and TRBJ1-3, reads DTGVSQNPRHKITKRGQNVTFRCDPISEHNRLYWYRQTLGQGPEFLTYFQNEAQLEKSRLLSDRFSAERPKGSFSTLEIQRTEQGDSAMYLCASSGPTIYFGEGSWLTVV.